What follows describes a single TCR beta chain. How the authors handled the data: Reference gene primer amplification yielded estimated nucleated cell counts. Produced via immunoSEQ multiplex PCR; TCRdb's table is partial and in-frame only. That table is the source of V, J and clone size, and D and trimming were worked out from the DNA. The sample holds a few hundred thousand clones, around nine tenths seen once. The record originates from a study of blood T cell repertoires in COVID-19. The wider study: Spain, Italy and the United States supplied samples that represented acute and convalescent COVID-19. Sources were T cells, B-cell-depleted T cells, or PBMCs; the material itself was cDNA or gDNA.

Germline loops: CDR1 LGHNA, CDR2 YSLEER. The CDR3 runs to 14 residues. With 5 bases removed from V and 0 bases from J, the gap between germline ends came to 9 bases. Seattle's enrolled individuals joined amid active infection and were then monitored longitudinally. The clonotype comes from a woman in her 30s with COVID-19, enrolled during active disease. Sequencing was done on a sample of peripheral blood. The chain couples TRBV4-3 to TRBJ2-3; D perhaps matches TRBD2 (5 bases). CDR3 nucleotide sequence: TGCGCCAGCAGCTATAGCGTTAGCACAGATACGCAGTATTTT. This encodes CASSYSVSTDTQYF.